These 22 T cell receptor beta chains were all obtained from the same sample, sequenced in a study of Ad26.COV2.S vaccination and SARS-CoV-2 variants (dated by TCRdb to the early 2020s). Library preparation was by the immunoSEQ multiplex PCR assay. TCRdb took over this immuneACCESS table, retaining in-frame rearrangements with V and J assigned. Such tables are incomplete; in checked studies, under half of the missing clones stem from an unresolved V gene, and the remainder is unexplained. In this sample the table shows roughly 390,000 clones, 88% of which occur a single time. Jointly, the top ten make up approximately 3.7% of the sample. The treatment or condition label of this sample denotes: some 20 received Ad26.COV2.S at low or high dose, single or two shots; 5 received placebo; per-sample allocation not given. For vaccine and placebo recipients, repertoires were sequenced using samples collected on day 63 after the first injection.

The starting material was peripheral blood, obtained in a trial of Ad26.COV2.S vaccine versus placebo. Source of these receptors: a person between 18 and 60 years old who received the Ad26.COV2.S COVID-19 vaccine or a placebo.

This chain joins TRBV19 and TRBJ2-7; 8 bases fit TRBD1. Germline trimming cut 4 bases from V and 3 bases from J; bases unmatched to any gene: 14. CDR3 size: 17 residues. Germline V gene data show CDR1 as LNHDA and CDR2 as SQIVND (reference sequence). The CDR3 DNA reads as TGTGCCAGTAGTACAAAGGACAGGGTGGTATCTGTCTACGAGCAGTACTTC. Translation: CASSTKDRVVSVYEQYF.

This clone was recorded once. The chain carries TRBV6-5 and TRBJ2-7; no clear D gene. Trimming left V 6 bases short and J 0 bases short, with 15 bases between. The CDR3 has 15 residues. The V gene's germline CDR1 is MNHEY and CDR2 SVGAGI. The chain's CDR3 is CASRGARESSYEQYF. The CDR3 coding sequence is TGTGCCAGCAGAGGCGCTAGAGAAAGCTCCTACGAGCAGTACTTC.

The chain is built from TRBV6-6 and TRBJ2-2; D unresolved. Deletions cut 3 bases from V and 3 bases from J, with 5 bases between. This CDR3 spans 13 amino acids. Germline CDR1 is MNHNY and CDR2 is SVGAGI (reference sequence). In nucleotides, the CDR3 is TGTGCCAGCAGTTATAGTTACACCGGGGAGCTGTTTTTT. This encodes CASSYSYTGELFF.

CDR3 protein: CASSYSGPQPQHF. The CDR3 DNA reads as TGTGCCAGCAGTTACTCGGGACCTCAGCCCCAGCATTTT. The genes are TRBV6-2 or TRBV6-3 and TRBJ1-5, with TRBD1 as a possible D gene (5 bases). Germline loops: CDR1 MNHEY, CDR2 SVGEGT. V was shortened by 0 bases and J by 6 bases, with 6 bases between the two germline ends. CDR3 size: 13 residues.

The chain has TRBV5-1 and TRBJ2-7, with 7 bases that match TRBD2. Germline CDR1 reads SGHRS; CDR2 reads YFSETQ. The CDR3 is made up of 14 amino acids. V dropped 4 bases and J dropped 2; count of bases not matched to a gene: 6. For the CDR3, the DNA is TGCGCCAGCAGCGCCAGGGAGGGTGCCTACGAGCAGTACTTC. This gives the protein CASSAREGAYEQYF.

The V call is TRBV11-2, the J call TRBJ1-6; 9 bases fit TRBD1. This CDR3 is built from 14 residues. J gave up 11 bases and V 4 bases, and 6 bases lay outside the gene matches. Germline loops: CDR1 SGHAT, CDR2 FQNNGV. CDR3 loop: CASSSGTGKAPLHF. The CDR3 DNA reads TGTGCCAGCAGCTCCGGGACAGGGAAGGCACCCCTCCACTTT.

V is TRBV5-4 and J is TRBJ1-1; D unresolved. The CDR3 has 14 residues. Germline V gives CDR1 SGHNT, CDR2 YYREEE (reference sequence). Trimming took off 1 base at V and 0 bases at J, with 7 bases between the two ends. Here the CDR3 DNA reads TGTGCCAGCAGCTTGCAGGAGGTGAACACTGAAGCTTTCTTT. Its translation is CASSLQEVNTEAFF.

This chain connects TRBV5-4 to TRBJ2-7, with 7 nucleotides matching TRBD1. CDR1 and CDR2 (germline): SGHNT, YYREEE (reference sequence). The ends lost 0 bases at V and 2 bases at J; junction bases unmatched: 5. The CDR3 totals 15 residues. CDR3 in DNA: TGTGCCAGCAGCTTGGAGGGGGCGGTCGCCTACGAGCAGTACTTC. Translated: CASSLEGAVAYEQYF.

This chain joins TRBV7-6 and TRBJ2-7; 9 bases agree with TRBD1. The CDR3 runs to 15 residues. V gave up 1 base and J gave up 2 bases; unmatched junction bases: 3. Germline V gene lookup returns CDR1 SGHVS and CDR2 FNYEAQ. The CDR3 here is CASSLVGTGPYEQYF. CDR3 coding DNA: TGTGCCAGCAGCTTAGTCGGGACAGGGCCCTACGAGCAGTACTTC.

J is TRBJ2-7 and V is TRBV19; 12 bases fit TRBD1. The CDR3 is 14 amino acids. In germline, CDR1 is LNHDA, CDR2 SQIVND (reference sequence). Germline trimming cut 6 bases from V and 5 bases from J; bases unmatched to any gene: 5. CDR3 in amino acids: CASRAGTGGNEQYF. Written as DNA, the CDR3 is TGTGCCAGTAGAGCCGGGACAGGGGGCAACGAGCAGTACTTC.

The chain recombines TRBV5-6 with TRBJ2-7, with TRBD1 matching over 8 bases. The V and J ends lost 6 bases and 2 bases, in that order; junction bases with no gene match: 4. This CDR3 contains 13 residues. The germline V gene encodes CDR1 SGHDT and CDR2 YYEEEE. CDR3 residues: CASTLTGAYEQYF. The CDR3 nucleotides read TGTGCCAGCACCCTGACAGGGGCCTACGAGCAGTACTTC.

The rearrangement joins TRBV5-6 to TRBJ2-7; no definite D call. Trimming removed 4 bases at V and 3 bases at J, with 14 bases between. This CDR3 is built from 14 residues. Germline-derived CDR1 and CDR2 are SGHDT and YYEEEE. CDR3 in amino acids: CASSTRALLYEQYF. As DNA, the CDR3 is TGTGCCAGCAGCACCCGGGCCCTTCTCTACGAGCAGTACTTC.

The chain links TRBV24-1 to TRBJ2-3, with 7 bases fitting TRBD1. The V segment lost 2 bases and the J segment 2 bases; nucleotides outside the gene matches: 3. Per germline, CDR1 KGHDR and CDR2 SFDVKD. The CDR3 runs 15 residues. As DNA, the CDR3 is TGTGCCACCAGTGATTCGGGACAGCTCACAGATACGCAGTATTTT. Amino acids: CATSDSGQLTDTQYF.

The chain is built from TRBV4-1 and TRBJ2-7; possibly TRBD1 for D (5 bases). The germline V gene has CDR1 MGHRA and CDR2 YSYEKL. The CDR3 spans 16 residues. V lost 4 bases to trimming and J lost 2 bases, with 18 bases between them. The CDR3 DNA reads TGCGCCAGCAGCCCCACTTCGCAGGGCAGTACCTACGAGCAGTACTTC. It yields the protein CASSPTSQGSTYEQYF.

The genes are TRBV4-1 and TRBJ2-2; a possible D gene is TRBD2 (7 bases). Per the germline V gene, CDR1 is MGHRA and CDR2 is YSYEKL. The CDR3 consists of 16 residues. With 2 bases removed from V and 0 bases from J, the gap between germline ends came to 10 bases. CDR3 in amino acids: CASSQLGGANTGELFF. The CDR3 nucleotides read TGCGCCAGCAGCCAACTAGGGGGGGCGAACACCGGGGAGCTGTTTTTT.

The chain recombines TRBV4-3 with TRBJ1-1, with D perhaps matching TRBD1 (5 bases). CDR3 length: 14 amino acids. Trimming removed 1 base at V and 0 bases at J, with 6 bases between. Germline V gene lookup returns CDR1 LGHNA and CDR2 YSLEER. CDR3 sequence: CASSQGQMNTEAFF. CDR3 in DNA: TGCGCCAGCAGCCAAGGACAGATGAACACTGAAGCTTTCTTT.

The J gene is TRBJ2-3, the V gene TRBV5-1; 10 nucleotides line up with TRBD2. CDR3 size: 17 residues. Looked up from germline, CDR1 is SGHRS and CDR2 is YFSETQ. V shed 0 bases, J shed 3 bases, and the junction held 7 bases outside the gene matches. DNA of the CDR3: TGCGCCAGCAGCTTGGGAGGTAGCGGGGGGAGGACAGATACGCAGTATTTT. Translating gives CASSLGGSGGRTDTQYF.

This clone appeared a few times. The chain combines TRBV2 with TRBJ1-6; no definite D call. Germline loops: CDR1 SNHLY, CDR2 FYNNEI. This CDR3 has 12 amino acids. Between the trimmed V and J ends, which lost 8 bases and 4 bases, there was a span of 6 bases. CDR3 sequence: CASVRYNSPLHF. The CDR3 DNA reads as TGTGCCAGCGTTAGGTATAATTCACCCCTCCACTTT.

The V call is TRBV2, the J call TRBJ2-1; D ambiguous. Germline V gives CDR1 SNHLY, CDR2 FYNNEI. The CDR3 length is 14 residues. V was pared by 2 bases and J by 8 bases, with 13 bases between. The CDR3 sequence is CASSELLSTDEQFF. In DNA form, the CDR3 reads TGTGCCAGCAGTGAACTATTGTCCACGGATGAGCAGTTCTTC.

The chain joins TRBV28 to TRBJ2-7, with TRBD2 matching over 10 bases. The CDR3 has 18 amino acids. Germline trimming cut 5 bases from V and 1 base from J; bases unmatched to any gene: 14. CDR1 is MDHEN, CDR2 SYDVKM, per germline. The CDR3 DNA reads TGTGCCAGCAGTCTACAGGGACTAGCGCGCCCAATTTCCTACGAGCAGTACTTC. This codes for CASSLQGLARPISYEQYF.

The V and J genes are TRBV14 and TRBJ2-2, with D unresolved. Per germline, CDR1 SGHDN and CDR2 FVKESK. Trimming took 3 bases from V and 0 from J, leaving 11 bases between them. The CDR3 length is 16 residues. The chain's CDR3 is CASSQLATANTGELFF. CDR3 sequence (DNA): TGTGCCAGCAGCCAGCTCGCGACGGCGAACACCGGGGAGCTGTTTTTT.

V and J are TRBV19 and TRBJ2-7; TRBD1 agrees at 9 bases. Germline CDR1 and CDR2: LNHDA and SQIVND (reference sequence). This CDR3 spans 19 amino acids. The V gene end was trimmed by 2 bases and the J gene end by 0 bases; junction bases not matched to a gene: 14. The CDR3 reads CASSIRPTTGTGPSYEQYF. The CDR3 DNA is TGTGCCAGTAGTATACGTCCTACAACTGGGACAGGGCCCTCCTACGAGCAGTACTTC. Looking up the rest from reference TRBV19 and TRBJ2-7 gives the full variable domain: DGGITQSPKYLFRKEGQNVTLSCEQNLNHDAMYWYRQDPGQGLRLIYYSQIVNDFQKGDIAEGYSVSREKKESFPLTVTSAQKNPTAFYLCASSIRPTTGTGPSYEQYFGPGTRLTVT.